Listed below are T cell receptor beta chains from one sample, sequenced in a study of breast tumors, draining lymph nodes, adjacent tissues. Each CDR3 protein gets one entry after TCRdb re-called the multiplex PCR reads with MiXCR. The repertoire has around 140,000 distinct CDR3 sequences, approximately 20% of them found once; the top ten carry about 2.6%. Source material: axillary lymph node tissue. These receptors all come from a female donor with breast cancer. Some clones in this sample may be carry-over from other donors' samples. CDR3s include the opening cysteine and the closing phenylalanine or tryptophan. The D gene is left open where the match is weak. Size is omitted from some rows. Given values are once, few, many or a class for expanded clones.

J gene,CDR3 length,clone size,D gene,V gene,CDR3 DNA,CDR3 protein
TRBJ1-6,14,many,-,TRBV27,TGTGCCAGCAAGGTCGACAGGAATAATTCACCCCTCCACTTT,CASKVDRNNSPLHF
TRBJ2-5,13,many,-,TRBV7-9,TGTGCCAGCAGGCGCGGGCCCGGAGAGACCCAGTACTTC,CASRRGPGETQYF
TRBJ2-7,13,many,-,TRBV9,TGTGCCAGCAGCGGCCTTAACGATTACGAGCAGTACTTC,CASSGLNDYEQYF
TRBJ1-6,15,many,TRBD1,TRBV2,TGTGCCTGCCTAAGGGACAGAGGCTATAATTCACCCCTCCACTTT,CACLRDRGYNSPLHF
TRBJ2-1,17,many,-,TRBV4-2,TGTGCCAGCAGCCAAGATCCTGCGGCTAGCGATCGGAATGAGCAGTTCTTC,CASSQDPAASDRNEQFF
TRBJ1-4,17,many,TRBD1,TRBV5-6,TGTGCCAGCACAGGTGGGACAGGAGTAGCAACTAATGAAAAACTGTTTTTT,CASTGGTGVATNEKLFF
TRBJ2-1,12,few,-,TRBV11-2,TGTGCCAGCAGTATCGACTACAATGAGCAGTTCTTC,CASSIDYNEQFF
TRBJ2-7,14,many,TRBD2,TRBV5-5,TGTGCCAGCAGCTTAGGGAGGGCCGGTGACGAGCAGTACTTC,CASSLGRAGDEQYF
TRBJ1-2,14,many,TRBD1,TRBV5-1,TGTGCCAGCAGCTTAGGGACAGGAAACTATGGCTACACCTTC,CASSLGTGNYGYTF
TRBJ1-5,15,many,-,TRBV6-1,TGTGCCAGCAGTGGAGGCAGTGGGGACAATCAGCCCCAGCATTTT,CASSGGSGDNQPQHF
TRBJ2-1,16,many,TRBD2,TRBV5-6,TGTGCCAGCAGCAGCCTAGCGGGAAGCTCCTACAATGAGCAGTTCTTC,CASSSLAGSSYNEQFF
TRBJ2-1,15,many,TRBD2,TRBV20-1,TGCAGTGATAAACCAGCGGGAGTAGCTAGCGATGAGCAGTTCTTC,CSDKPAGVASDEQFF
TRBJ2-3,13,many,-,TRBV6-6,TGTGCCAGCAGTTACGGCAGCACAGATACGCAGTATTTT,CASSYGSTDTQYF
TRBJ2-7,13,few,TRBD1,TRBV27,TGTGCCAGCAGTGCCGGACAGGCCTTGGAGCAGTACTTC,CASSAGQALEQYF
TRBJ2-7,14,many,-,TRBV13,TGTGCCAGCAGCTTAGGAGGGCCTAACTACGAGCAGTACTTC,CASSLGGPNYEQYF
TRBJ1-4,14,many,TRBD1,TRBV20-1,TGCAGTGCTAGTGTGGACAGGGGGCAAGGAAAACTGTTTTTT,CSASVDRGQGKLFF
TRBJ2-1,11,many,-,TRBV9,TGTGCCAGCAGCGTAGGGCGTGAGCAGTTCTTC,CASSVGREQFF
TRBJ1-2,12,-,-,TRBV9,TGTGCCAGCAGCACACAGGGTTATGGCTACACCTTC,CASSTQGYGYTF
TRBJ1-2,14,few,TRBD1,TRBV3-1,TGTGCCAGCAGCCGGACGACAGGGGGGTCTGGCTACACCTTC,CASSRTTGGSGYTF